The sequence of this T cell receptor beta chain was determined in a study of PD-L1 blockade in urothelial cancer. Study-wide background: At 3 weeks (second dose) and 6 weeks after starting treatment, blood was analyzed.

Synthetic templates analogous to TCR were spiked into all PCRs individually. Clones were sequenced by immunoSEQ multiplex PCR, and TCRdb holds only the in-frame ones, with some missing. The sample includes about 29,000 clones, less than 90% of them seen just once. This clone was seen a handful of times. Germline V gene sequence: CDR1 SGHRS, CDR2 YFSETQ. The CDR3 has 16 residues. J was trimmed by 0 bases and V by 4 bases; bases with no gene match: 4. Time point defined: peripheral blood 6 weeks after treatment start. The clonotype originates from a man between 65 and 85 years old with urothelial cancer. V usage is TRBV5-1 and J usage is TRBJ2-4, with TRBD2 identical over 10 bases. The input for sequencing was PBMCs, taken around atezolizumab (anti-PD-L1) treatment. CDR3 in amino acids: CASSELAGLAKNIQYF. CDR3 nucleotide sequence: TGCGCCAGCAGCGAACTAGCGGGACTAGCCAAAAACATTCAGTACTTC.